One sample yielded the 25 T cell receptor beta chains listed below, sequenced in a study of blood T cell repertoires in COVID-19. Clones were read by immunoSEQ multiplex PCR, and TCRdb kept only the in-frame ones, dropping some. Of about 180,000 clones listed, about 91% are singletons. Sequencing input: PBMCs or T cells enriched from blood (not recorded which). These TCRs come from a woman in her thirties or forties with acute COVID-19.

CDR3 loop: CASSLTFRQGLAGELFF. CDR3 in DNA: TGTGCCAGCAGCTTAACGTTTCGGCAGGGATTGGCCGGGGAGCTGTTTTTT. This chain uses TRBV7-3 with TRBJ2-2; perhaps TRBD1 as D (5 bases). The V and J ends lost 0 bases and 6 bases respectively, with 17 bases between them. Germline CDR1 reads SGHTA; CDR2 reads FQGTGA. The CDR3 sequence is 17 residues long.

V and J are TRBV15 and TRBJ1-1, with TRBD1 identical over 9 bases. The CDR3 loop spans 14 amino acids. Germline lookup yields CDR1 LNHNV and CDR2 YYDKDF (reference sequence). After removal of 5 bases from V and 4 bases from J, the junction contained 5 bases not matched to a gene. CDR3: CATSSSTGGTEAFF. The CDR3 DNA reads TGTGCCACCAGCTCTTCGACAGGGGGCACTGAAGCTTTCTTT. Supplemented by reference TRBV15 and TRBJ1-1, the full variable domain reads DAMVIQNPRYQVTQFGKPVTLSCSQTLNHNVMYWYQQKSSQAPKLLFHYYDKDFNNEADTPDNFQSRRPNTSFCFLDIRSPGLGDTAMYLCATSSSTGGTEAFFGQGTRLTVV.

The CDR3 DNA reads as TGTGCCAGTGCTGGACAGGGTGGCCTCTATGGCTACACCTTC. As protein: CASAGQGGLYGYTF. The rearrangement uses TRBV19 and TRBJ1-2, with 8 bases matching TRBD1. Germline-derived CDR1 and CDR2 are LNHDA and SQIVND (reference sequence). V dropped 8 bases and J dropped 4; count of bases not matched to a gene: 9. The CDR3 contains 14 residues.

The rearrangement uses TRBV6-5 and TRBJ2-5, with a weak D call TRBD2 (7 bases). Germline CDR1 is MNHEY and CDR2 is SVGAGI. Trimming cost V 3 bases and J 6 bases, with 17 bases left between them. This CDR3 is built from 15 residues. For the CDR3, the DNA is TGTGCCAGCAGTTATGGTGGGGGGGCCAGGAAGACCCAGTACTTC. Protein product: CASSYGGGARKTQYF.

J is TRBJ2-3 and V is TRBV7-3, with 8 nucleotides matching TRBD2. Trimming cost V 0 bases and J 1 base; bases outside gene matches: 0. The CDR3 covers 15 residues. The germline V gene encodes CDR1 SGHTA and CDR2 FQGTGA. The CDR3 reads CASSLTSGGTDTQYF. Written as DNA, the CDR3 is TGTGCCAGCAGCTTAACTAGCGGGGGCACAGATACGCAGTATTTT. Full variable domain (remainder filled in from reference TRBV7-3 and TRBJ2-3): GAGVSQTPSNKVTEKGKYVELRCDPISGHTALYWYRQSLGQGPEFLIYFQGTGAADDSGLPNDRFFAVRPEGSVSTLKIQRTERGDSAVYLCASSLTSGGTDTQYFGPGTRLTVL.

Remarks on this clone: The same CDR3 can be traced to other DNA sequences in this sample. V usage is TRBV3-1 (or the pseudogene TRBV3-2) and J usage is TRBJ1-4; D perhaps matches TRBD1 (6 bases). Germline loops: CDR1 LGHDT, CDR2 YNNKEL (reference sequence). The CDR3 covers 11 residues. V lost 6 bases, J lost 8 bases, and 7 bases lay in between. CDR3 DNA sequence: TGTGCCAGCAGGAGGGGGGAAAAACTGTTTTTT. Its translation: CASRRGEKLFF.

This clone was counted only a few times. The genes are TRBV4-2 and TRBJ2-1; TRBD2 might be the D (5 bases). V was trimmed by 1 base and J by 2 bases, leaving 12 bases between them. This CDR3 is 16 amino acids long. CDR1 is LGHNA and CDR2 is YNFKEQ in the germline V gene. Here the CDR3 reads CASSQGRGRTYNEQFF. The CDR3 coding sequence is TGTGCCAGCAGCCAAGGTCGGGGAAGGACCTACAATGAGCAGTTCTTC.

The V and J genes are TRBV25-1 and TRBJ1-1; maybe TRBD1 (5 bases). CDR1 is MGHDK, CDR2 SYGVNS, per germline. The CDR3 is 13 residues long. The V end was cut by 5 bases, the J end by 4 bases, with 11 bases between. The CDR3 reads CASSLGQGTEAFF. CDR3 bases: TGTGCCAGCAGTTTGGGCCAGGGCACTGAAGCTTTCTTT.

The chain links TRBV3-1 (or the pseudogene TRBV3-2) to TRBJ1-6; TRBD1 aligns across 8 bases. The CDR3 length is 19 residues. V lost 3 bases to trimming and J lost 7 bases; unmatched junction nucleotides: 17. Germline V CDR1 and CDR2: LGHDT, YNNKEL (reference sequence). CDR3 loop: CASSHIWDRSRDRNSPLHF. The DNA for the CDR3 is TGTGCCAGCAGCCATATATGGGACAGGTCGAGGGATAGAAATTCACCCCTCCACTTT.

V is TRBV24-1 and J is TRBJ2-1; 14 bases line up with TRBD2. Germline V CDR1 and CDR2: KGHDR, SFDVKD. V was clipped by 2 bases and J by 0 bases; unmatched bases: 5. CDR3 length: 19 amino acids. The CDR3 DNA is TGTGCCACCAGTGATTCGACCGGGACTAGCGGGAGCTCCTACAATGAGCAGTTCTTC. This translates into CATSDSTGTSGSSYNEQFF.

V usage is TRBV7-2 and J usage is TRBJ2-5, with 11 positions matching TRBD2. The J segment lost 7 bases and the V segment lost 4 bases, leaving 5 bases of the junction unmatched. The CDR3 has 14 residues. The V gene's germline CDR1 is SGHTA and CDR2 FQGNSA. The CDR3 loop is CASSSLAGGGTQYF. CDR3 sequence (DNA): TGTGCCAGCAGCTCGCTAGCGGGAGGAGGGACCCAGTACTTC.

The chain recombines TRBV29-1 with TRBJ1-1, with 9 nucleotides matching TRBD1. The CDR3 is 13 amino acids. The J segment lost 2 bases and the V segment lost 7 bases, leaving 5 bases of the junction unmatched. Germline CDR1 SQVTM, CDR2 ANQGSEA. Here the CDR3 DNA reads TGCAGCGCCGCGACAGGGGGAAACACTGAAGCTTTCTTT. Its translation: CSAATGGNTEAFF.

The CDR3 loop reads CASSPRQLSSYEQYF. Written as DNA, the CDR3 is TGTGCCAGCAGCCCCCGACAGTTGAGCTCCTACGAGCAGTACTTC. The chain recombines TRBV11-2 with TRBJ2-7, with D perhaps matching TRBD1 (5 bases). Germline V gives CDR1 SGHAT, CDR2 FQNNGV. V shed 5 bases and J shed 0 bases, with 14 bases lying between them. The CDR3 consists of 15 residues.

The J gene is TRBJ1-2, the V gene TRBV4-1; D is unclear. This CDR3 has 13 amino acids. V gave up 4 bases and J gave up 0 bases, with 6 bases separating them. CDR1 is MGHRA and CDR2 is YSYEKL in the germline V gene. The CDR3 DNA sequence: TGCGCCAGCAGCCCGACACCTAACTATGGCTACACCTTC. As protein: CASSPTPNYGYTF.

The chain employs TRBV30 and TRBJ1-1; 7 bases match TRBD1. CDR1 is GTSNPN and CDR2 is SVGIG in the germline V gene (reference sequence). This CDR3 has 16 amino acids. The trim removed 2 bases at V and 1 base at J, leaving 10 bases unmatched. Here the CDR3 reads CAWSIPVDRANTEAFF. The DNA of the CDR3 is TGTGCCTGGAGTATCCCCGTCGACAGGGCGAACACTGAAGCTTTCTTT.

DNA for the CDR3: TGTGCCAGCAGCCCCCGGGACAGGGAATCCGGTAATGAGCAGTTCTTC. Its protein is CASSPRDRESGNEQFF. V and J are TRBV11-1 and TRBJ2-1; 9 nucleotides align to TRBD1. The V segment lost 5 bases and the J segment 7 bases; nucleotides outside the gene matches: 12. Germline V gives CDR1 SGHAT, CDR2 FQDESV (reference sequence). The CDR3 runs 16 residues.

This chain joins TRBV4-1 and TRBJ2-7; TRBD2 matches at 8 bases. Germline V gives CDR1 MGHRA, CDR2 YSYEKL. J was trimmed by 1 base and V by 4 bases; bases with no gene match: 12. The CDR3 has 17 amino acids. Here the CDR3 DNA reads TGCGCCAGCAGCCCCCTTACCGGGAGGGGCAAGTCCTACGAGCAGTACTTC. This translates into CASSPLTGRGKSYEQYF.

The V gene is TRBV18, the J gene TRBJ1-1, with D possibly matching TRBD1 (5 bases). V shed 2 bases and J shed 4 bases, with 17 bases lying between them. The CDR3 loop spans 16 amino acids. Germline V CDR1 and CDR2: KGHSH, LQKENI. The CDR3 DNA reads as TGTGCCAGCTCACCAGTCCGGTGGGGGGGAGGCACTGAAGCTTTCTTT. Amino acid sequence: CASSPVRWGGGTEAFF.

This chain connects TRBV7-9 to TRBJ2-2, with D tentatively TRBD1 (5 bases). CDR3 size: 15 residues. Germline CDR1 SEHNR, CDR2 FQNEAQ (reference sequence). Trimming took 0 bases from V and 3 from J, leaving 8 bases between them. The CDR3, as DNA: TGTGCCAGCAGCTTAGCGCTACAGGACACCGGGGAGCTGTTTTTT. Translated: CASSLALQDTGELFF.

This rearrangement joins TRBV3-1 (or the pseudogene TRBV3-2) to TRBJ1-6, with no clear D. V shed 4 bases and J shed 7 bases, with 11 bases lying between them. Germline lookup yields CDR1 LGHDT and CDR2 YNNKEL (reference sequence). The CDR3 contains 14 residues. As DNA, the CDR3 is TGTGCCAGCAGCCCGGATTTAGCAAATTCACCCCTCCACTTT. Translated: CASSPDLANSPLHF.

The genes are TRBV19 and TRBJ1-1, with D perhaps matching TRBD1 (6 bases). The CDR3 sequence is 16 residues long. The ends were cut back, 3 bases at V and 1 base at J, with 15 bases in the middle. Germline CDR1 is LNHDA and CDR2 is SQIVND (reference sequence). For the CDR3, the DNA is TGTGCCAGTAGTATTGATTGGACAGTTGCGAACACTGAAGCTTTCTTT. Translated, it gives CASSIDWTVANTEAFF.

CDR3 region: CASRGGWTNTEAFF. Here the CDR3 DNA reads TGCGCCAGCAGGGGGGGTTGGACCAACACTGAAGCTTTCTTT. The rearrangement joins TRBV4-1 to TRBJ1-1; the D gene is possibly TRBD1 (5 bases). The germline CDR1 and CDR2 sequences are MGHRA and YSYEKL. This CDR3 contains 14 residues. Trimming removed 6 bases from V and 2 bases from J, with 13 bases in between.

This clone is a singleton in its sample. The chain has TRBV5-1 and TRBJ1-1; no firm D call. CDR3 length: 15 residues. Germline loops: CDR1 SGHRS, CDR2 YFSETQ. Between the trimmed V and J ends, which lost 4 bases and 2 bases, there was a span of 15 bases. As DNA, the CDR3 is TGCGCCAGCAGCCTAATCCCAGGATTCAACACTGAAGCTTTCTTT. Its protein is CASSLIPGFNTEAFF.

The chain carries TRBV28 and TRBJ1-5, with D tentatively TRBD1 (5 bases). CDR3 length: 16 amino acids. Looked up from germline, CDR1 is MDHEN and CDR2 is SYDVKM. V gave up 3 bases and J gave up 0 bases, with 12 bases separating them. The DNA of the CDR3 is TGTGCCAGCAGTTTTGCACAGGCATATAGCAATCAGCCCCAGCATTTT. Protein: CASSFAQAYSNQPQHF.

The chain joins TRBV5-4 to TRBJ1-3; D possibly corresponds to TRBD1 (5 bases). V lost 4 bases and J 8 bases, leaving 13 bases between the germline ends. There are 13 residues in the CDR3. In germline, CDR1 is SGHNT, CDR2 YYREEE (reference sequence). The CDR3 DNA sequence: TGTGCCAGCAGCACCCAGGGATTGGACACCATATATTTT. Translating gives CASSTQGLDTIYF.